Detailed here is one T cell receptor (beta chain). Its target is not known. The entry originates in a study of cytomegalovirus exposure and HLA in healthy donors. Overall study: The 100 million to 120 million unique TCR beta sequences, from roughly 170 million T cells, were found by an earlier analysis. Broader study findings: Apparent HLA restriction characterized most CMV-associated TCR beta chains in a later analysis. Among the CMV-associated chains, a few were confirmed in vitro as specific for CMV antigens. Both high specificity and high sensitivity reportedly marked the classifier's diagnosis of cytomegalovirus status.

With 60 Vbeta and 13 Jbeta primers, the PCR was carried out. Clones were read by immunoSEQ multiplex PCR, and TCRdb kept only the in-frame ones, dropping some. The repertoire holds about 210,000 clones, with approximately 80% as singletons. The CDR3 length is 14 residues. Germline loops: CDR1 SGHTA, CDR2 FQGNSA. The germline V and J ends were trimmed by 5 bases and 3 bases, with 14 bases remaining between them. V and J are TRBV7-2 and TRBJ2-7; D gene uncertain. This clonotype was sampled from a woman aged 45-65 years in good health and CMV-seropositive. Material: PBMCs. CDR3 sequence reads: CASSPHRHDYEQYF. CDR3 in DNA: TGTGCCAGCAGCCCCCACAGACACGACTACGAGCAGTACTTC. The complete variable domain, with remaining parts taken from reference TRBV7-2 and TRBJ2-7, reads GAGVSQSPSNKVTEKGKDVELRCDPISGHTALYWYRQSLGQGLEFLIYFQGNSAPDKSGLPSDRFSAERTGGSVSTLTIQRTQQEDSAVYLCASSPHRHDYEQYFGPGTRLTVT.